What follows is one TCR beta chain and its context. The sample belongs to a study of shared clonotypes between healthy human individuals. Study-level background: CD4 naive and memory got three plates each, CD8 naive two, CD8 memory one.

Data came from immunoSEQ multiplex PCR; TCRdb stores just in-frame clones and leaves some out. The repertoire holds roughly 2.5 million clones, with about 92% as singletons. This CDR3 contains 14 residues. Germline V gives CDR1 KGHSH, CDR2 LQKENI. Trimming cost V 6 bases and J 1 base, with 9 bases left between them. The chain uses TRBV18 and TRBJ2-2; perhaps TRBD2 as D (5 bases). The TCR sequence derives from a man between 18 and 29 years old in good health. Sequencing used naive CD4+ T cells sorted from blood. Indicated subset: CD45RA+ positively selected. The CDR3 sequence: CASSIAWNTGELFF. Written as DNA, the CDR3 is TGTGCCAGCTCCATAGCGTGGAACACCGGGGAGCTGTTTTTT.